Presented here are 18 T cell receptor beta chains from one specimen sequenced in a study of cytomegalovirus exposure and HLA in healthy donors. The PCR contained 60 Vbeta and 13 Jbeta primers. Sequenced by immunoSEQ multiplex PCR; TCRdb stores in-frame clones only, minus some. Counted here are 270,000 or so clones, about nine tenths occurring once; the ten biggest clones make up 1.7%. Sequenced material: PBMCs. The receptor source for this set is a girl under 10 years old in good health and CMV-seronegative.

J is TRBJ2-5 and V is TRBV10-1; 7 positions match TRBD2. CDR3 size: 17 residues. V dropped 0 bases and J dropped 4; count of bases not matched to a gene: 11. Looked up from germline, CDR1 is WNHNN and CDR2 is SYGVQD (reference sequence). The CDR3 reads CASSESKGLAVRETQYF. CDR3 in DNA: TGCGCCAGCAGTGAGTCCAAGGGGCTAGCGGTTCGAGAGACCCAGTACTTC.

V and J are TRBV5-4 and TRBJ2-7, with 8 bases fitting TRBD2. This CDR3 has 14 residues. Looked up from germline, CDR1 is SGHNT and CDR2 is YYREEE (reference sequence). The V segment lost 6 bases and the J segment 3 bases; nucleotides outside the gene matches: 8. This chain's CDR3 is CASTPGGPIYEQYF. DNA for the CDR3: TGTGCCAGCACCCCGGGGGGGCCCATCTACGAGCAGTACTTC.

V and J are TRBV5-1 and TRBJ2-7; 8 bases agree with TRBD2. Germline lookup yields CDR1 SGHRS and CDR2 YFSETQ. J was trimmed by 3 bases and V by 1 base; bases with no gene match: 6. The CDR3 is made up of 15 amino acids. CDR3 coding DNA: TGCGCCAGCAGCTTGAGTAGCGGGACTAGCTACGAGCAGTACTTC. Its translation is CASSLSSGTSYEQYF.

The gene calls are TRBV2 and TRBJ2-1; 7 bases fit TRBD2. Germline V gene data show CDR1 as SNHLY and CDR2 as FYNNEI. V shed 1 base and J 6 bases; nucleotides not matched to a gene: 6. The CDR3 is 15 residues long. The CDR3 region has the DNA TGTGCCAGCAGTGAAGAGGCGGGAGCGTTCAATGAGCAGTTCTTC. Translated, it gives CASSEEAGAFNEQFF. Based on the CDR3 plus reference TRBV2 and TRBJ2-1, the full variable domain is EPEVTQTPSHQVTQMGQEVILRCVPISNHLYFYWYRQILGQKVEFLVSFYNNEISEKSEIFDDQFSVERPDGSNFTLKIRSTKLEDSAMYFCASSEEAGAFNEQFFGPGTRLTVL.

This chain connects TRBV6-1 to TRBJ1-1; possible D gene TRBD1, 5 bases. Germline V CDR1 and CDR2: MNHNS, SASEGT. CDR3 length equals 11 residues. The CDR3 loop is CAGHPITEAFF. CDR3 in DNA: TGTGCGGGGCATCCCATCACTGAAGCTTTCTTT.

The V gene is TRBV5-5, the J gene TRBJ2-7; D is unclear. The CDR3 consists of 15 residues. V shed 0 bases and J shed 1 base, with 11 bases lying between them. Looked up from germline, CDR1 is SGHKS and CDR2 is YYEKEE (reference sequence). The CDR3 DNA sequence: TGTGCCAGCAGCTTGGCCGGTTCGCTTTCCTACGAGCAGTACTTC. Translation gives CASSLAGSLSYEQYF.

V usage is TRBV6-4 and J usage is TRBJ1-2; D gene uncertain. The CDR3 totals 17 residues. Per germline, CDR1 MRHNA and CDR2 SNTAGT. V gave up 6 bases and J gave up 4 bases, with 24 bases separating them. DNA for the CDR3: TGTGCCAGCAGCCCCTCTCAAAGTCAGGCGAAAGTCTATGGCTACACCTTC. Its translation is CASSPSQSQAKVYGYTF.

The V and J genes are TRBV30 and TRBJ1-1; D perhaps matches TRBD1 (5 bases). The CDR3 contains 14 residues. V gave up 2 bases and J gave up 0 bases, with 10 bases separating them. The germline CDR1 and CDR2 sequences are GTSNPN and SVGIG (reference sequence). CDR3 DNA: TGTGCCTGGAGTAATGGGGCGTTGAACACTGAAGCTTTCTTT. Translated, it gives CAWSNGALNTEAFF.

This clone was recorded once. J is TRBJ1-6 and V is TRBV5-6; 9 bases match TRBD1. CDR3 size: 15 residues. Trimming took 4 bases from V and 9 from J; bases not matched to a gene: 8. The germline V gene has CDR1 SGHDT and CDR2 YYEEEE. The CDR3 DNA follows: TGTGCCAGCAGCAAACCGGGACAGGGAGTTTCACCCCTCCACTTT. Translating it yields CASSKPGQGVSPLHF.

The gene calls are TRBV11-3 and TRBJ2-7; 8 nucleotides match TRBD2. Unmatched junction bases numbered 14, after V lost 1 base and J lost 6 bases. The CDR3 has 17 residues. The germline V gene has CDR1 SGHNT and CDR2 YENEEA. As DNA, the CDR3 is TGTGCCAGCAGCTTAGTTCCGGGTATCCGCGGGAGGTTCGAGCAGTACTTC. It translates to CASSLVPGIRGRFEQYF.

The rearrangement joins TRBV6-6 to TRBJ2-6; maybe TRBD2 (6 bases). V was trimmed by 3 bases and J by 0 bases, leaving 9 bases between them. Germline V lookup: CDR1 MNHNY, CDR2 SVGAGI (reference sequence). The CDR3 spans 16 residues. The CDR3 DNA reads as TGTGCCAGCAGTTATGGGGGGAACTCTGGGGCCAACGTCCTGACTTTC. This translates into CASSYGGNSGANVLTF.

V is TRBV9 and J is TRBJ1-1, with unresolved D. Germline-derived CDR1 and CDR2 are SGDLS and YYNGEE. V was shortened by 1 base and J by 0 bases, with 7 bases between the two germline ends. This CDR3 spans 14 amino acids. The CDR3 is CASSVSPVNTEAFF. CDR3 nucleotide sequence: TGTGCCAGCAGCGTAAGTCCGGTGAACACTGAAGCTTTCTTT.

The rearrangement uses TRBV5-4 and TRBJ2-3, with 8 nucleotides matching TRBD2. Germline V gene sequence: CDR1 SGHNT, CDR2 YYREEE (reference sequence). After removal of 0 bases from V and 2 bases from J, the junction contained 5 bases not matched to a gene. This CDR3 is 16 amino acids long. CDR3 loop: CASSLEGLGVTDTQYF. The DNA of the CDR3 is TGTGCCAGCAGCTTGGAGGGACTAGGCGTCACAGATACGCAGTATTTT.

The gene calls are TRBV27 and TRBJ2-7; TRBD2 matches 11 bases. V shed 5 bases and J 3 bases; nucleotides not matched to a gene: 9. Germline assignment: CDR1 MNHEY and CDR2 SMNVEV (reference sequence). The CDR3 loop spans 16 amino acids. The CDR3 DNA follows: TGTGCCAGCAGTGCCCGACTAGCGGGGCTCTTCTACGAGCAGTACTTC. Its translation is CASSARLAGLFYEQYF.

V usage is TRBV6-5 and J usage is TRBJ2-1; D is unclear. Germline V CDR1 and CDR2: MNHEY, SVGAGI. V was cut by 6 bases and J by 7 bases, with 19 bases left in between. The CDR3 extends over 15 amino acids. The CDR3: CASSPNWSKANEQFF. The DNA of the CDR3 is TGTGCCAGCAGCCCGAATTGGAGTAAGGCGAATGAGCAGTTCTTC.

As DNA, the CDR3 is TGTGCCAGCAGTTACGGGACAGAGGGTGGCTACACCTTC. It is translated as CASSYGTEGGYTF. The chain carries TRBV6-5 and TRBJ1-2, with 7 bases lining up with TRBD1. Germline loops: CDR1 MNHEY, CDR2 SVGAGI. V shed 2 bases and J 7 bases; nucleotides not matched to a gene: 4. This CDR3 has 13 residues.

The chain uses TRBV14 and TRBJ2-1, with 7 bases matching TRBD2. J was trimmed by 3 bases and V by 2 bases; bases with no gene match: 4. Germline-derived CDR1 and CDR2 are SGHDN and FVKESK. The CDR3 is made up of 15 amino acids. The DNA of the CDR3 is TGTGCCAGCAGCCAATGGGGGGGGAACTACAATGAGCAGTTCTTC. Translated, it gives CASSQWGGNYNEQFF.

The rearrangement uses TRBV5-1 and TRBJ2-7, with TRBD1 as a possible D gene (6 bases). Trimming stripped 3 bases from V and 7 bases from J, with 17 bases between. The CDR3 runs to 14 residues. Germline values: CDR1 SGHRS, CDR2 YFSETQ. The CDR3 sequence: CASSSDSSGVEQYF. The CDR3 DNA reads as TGCGCCAGCAGCTCGGACAGTTCCGGAGTGGAGCAGTACTTC.